This TCR beta chain originates from a study of OX40 agonist ivuxolimab in advanced cancers. Study as a whole: The diagnoses of dose-escalation patients were hepatocellular carcinoma, melanoma, renal cell or head and neck cancer. The study reported partial responses in three patients: one hepatocellular carcinoma, two cutaneous melanoma.

The CDR3 covers 13 residues. Trimming shortened V by 5 bases and J by 2 bases, and 9 bases separated the two germline ends. CDR1 SGHVS and CDR2 FQNEAQ come from the germline V gene. Study-wide findings and caveats: Clonal expansion from baseline to week 6 occurred in both CD4+ and CD8+ T cells.

Notes on this clone: Antigen specificity is unknown.

Method: immunoSEQ multiplex PCR; TCRdb's copy keeps in-frame clones and lacks some. The repertoire holds roughly 35,000 clones, with 88% as singletons. The rearrangement joins TRBV7-8 to TRBJ1-2, with D perhaps matching TRBD1 (6 bases). This clonotype originated in an adult with an advanced solid tumor such as melanoma, head and neck, liver or kidney cancer. The source material was CD4+ or CD8+ T cells sorted from blood, sampled in a trial of the OX40 agonist ivuxolimab. The CDR3 region has the DNA TGTGCCAGCAGCCCGAGGGGGAACTATGGCTACACCTTC. This encodes CASSPRGNYGYTF.